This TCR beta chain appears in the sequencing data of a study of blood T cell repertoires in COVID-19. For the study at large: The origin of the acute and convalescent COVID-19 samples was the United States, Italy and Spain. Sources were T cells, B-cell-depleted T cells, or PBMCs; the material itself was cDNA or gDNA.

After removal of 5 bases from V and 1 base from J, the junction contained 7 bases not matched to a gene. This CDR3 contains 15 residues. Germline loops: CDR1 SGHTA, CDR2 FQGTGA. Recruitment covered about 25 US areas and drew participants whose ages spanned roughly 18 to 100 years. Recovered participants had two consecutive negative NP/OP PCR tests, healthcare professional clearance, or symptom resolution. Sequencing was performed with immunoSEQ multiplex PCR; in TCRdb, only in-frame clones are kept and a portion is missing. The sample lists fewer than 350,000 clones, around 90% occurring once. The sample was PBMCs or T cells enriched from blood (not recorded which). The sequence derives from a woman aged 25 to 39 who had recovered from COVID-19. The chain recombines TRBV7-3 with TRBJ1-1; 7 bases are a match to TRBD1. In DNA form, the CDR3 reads TGTGCCAGCAGCACCTCGACAGGGCCGAACACTGAAGCTTTCTTT. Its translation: CASSTSTGPNTEAFF.